The rows below give T cell receptor beta chains drawn from one sample of a study of cytomegalovirus exposure and HLA in healthy donors. The method was immunoSEQ multiplex PCR; TCRdb's version includes in-frame clones alone and lacks a portion of them. This repertoire shows 100,000 to 150,000 clones, about four fifths found once; its top ten account for over 3%. The sequenced sample was PBMCs. The receptors were gathered from a woman aged 40-49 years in good health and CMV-seronegative. Each CDR3 is given with its conserved first and last residue. The D gene is left open where the match is weak. Only part of the rows carry a size: once, few, many, or a class if the clone is expanded.

D,size,V,J,DNA,CDR3
.,.,TRBV28,TRBJ2-7,TGTGCCAGCAGTTTTGGGCGAGGCGGGACCTACGAGCAGTACTTC,CASSFGRGGTYEQYF
TRBD1,.,TRBV6-1,TRBJ1-5,TGTGCCAGCATTCGGCAGGGGGATCAGCCCCAGCATTTT,CASIRQGDQPQHF
.,.,TRBV19,TRBJ1-4,TGTGCCAGTAGTACCCAAATCGGGGTTTTTAATGAAAAACTGTTTTTT,CASSTQIGVFNEKLFF
TRBD1,few,TRBV4-2,TRBJ1-5,TGTGCCAGCAGCCAAGATGGCCCCGACAGGGTGAATCAGCCCCAGCATTTT,CASSQDGPDRVNQPQHF
TRBD2,.,TRBV28,TRBJ2-7,TGTGCCAGCAGTTTACTAGCGGGAGGGAGCTCCTACGAGCAGTACTTC,CASSLLAGGSSYEQYF
TRBD1,.,TRBV18,TRBJ1-5,TGTGCCAGCTCACCACCGATCACAGGGGACAATCAGCCCCAGCATTTT,CASSPPITGDNQPQHF
TRBD2,.,TRBV28,TRBJ2-1,TGTGCCAGCAGTCCCACCATTACTAGCGGGAGGTTATTCAATGAGCAGTTCTTC,CASSPTITSGRLFNEQFF
TRBD1,once,TRBV6-1,TRBJ2-7,TGTGCCAGTAGAACCCTAGGACAGGGAGGCGAGCAGTACTTC,CASRTLGQGGEQYF
.,.,TRBV9,TRBJ2-2,TGTGCCAGCAGCGTACAGGAAGATGAGTACGTCGACGGGGAGCTGTTTTTT,CASSVQEDEYVDGELFF
TRBD1,.,TRBV28,TRBJ2-7,TGTGCCAGCAGTTTAGGGGACAGGGAAAAGGGCGAGCAGTACTTC,CASSLGDREKGEQYF
.,.,TRBV7-9,TRBJ1-1,TGTGCCAGCAGCTTAGGATCCCAGTACAGGAACACTGAAGCTTTCTTT,CASSLGSQYRNTEAFF
TRBD2,.,TRBV25-1,TRBJ2-1,TGTGCCAGCAGGAAGACTAGCGGCTACAATGAGCAGTTCTTC,CASRKTSGYNEQFF
.,.,TRBV12-5,TRBJ1-2,TGTGCTAGTGGGGCAGGGAATGGCTACACCTTC,CASGAGNGYTF
TRBD1,.,TRBV12-5,TRBJ1-5,TGTGCTAGTGAACCGGGACAGGCACTTTATAGCAATCAGCCCCAGCATTTT,CASEPGQALYSNQPQHF
.,.,TRBV21-1,TRBJ2-2,TGTGCCAGCCCTCATAAGGGAACAGACCTAGCGATCAAGGCTGGGGATACCGGGGAGCTGTTTTTT,CASPHKGTDLAIKAGDTGELFF
TRBD1,.,TRBV19,TRBJ1-5,TGTGCCAGTAGTTCCTGGACAGGGGGTAATAGCAATCAGCCCCAGCATTTT,CASSSWTGGNSNQPQHF
TRBD1,.,TRBV27,TRBJ1-2,TGTGCCAGCAGTCCCCGGACAGGGATCGGGGAGGGCTACACCTTC,CASSPRTGIGEGYTF
.,.,TRBV5-1,TRBJ1-5,TGCGCCAGCAGCTTTGGCTGGAATCAGCCCCAGCATTTT,CASSFGWNQPQHF
.,.,TRBV9,TRBJ2-7,TGTGCCAGCAGCGTAGGTAGCCGATCCTACGAGCAGTACTTC,CASSVGSRSYEQYF
.,.,TRBV29-1,TRBJ1-1,TGCAGCGTTGGGGGCCCCGCAGGGACTGAAGCTTTCTTT,CSVGGPAGTEAFF
.,.,TRBV18,TRBJ1-2,TGTGCCAGCTCAACTAACCCTAACCAAGATTTAGTCGGCTACACCTTC,CASSTNPNQDLVGYTF
TRBD1,.,TRBV7-9,TRBJ1-1,TGTGCCAGCAGCTTAGCCGGACAGGGAGCCGGAGAGGCCTCTACTGAAGCTTTCTTT,CASSLAGQGAGEASTEAFF
TRBD1,.,TRBV5-4,TRBJ2-7,TGTGCCAGCAGCCTCACAGGGGTCGACGAGCAGTACTTC,CASSLTGVDEQYF
TRBD1,.,TRBV9,TRBJ2-7,TGTGCCAGCAGCGGGACAGGAAAACTCTACGAGCAGTACTTC,CASSGTGKLYEQYF
TRBD2,once,TRBV5-4,TRBJ2-6,TGTGCCAGCAGGCTGACCGGGGGGGCCAACGTTCTGACTTTC,CASRLTGGANVLTF
TRBD2,.,TRBV14,TRBJ2-5,TGTGCCAGCAGCCAAGGGTCCCTGGGGGGACTAGTCCGACAAGAGACCCAGTACTTC,CASSQGSLGGLVRQETQYF